A selection of T cell receptor beta chains follows, all from one sample in a study of T cell responses to AZD1222 COVID-19 vaccine. Profiling relied on immunoSEQ multiplex PCR, and the TCRdb table lists in-frame clones only, not all of them. The table lists 150,000 to 180,000 clones, about nine tenths of them singletons. The sequenced sample was peripheral blood, obtained on day 0 of AZD1222 vaccination. The source of these receptors is an adult in good health. The conserved cysteine and the conserved F or W are not part of the CDR3 here. A D gene is named only where the DNA matches it firmly. Clone sizes are given selectively: once, few, many, or a class where the clone is expanded.

size | J | V | D | CDR3
NA | TRBJ2-3 | TRBV25-1 | TRBD2 | ASSERLAGPTDTQY
NA | TRBJ2-7 | TRBV7-9 | NA | ASSLEQAGYYEQY
NA | TRBJ2-1 | TRBV10-1 | NA | AIPLANEQF
NA | TRBJ1-5 | TRBV5-1 | NA | ASSLGGVDQPQH
NA | TRBJ1-4 | TRBV6-2/TRBV6-3 | NA | ASSLQLNEKLF
NA | TRBJ1-1 | TRBV19 | TRBD1 | ASSIRTGANTEAF
NA | TRBJ2-1 | TRBV5-4 | NA | ASSLDYFNEQF
NA | TRBJ1-1 | TRBV7-2 | NA | ASNLGGSTEAF
once | TRBJ2-5 | TRBV7-8 | TRBD2 | ASSRETSGGAGETQY
NA | TRBJ2-5 | TRBV5-1 | NA | ASSSGPGLQFGETQY
NA | TRBJ1-3 | TRBV5-4 | TRBD1 | ASSLGQGALGGNTIY
once | TRBJ1-3 | TRBV7-2 | NA | ASSLDPSGNTIY
NA | TRBJ2-7 | TRBV28 | NA | ASSLRRPYEQY
NA | TRBJ1-4 | TRBV7-9 | TRBD1 | ASSSGTGLSRGEKLF
NA | TRBJ2-1 | TRBV7-2 | NA | ASSLAGTLYPRGQF
NA | TRBJ2-3 | TRBV9 | NA | ASSVAGERDTQY
NA | TRBJ1-6 | TRBV5-8 | NA | ASSLGGGGSPLH
NA | TRBJ1-2 | TRBV18 | NA | ASSRRTDGYT